These 26 T cell receptor beta chains originate from one sample sequenced in a study of blood T cell repertoires in COVID-19. Only in-frame clones appear in the TCRdb table, and some are missing; sequencing was by immunoSEQ multiplex PCR. The sample lists 250,000 to 400,000 clones; almost 90% were seen once. The sequenced material came from peripheral blood. These TCRs come from a woman in her twenties or thirties with COVID-19, enrolled during active disease.

This chain joins TRBV3-1 (or the pseudogene TRBV3-2) and TRBJ1-6, with 9 bases matching TRBD1. The CDR3 is made up of 14 amino acids. The ends lost 3 bases at V and 7 bases at J; junction bases unmatched: 1. CDR1 and CDR2 from the germline V gene are LGHDT and YNNKEL (reference sequence). The CDR3 DNA sequence: TGTGCCAGCAGCCAGACAGGGGGAAATTCACCCCTCCACTTT. Residues: CASSQTGGNSPLHF.

The J gene is TRBJ2-3, the V gene TRBV7-9; tentatively, D is TRBD1 (5 bases). Germline loops: CDR1 SEHNR, CDR2 FQNEAQ (reference sequence). Trimming took off 2 bases at V and 3 bases at J, with 15 bases between the two ends. The CDR3 extends over 16 amino acids. CDR3 protein: CASSLRAGHPTDTQYF. The DNA of the CDR3 is TGTGCCAGCAGCTTACGAGCAGGGCATCCTACAGATACGCAGTATTTT.

The chain uses TRBV5-8 and TRBJ1-1, with 7 bases lining up with TRBD1. Trimming removed 1 base from V and 3 bases from J; junction bases left unmatched: 3. Per the germline V gene, CDR1 is SGHTS and CDR2 is YDEGEE. The CDR3 loop spans 14 amino acids. The CDR3 coding sequence is TGTGCCAGCAGCTTGATCGGACAGGACACTGAAGCTTTCTTT. It encodes CASSLIGQDTEAFF. Combining the CDR3 with reference TRBV5-8 and TRBJ1-1 gives the whole variable domain EAGVTQSPTHLIKTRGQQATLRCSPISGHTSVYWYQQALGLGLQFLLWYDEGEERNRGNFPPRFSGRQFPNYSSELNVNALELEDSALYLCASSLIGQDTEAFFGQGTRLTVV.

This chain uses TRBV6-1 with TRBJ2-7; the match to TRBD2 covers 11 bases. V trimming: 3 bases; J trimming: 6 bases; junction bases outside the gene matches: 7. CDR3 size: 15 residues. Germline lookup yields CDR1 MNHNS and CDR2 SASEGT. CDR3: CASSDVLAGVPEQYF. CDR3 bases: TGTGCCAGCAGTGACGTACTAGCGGGAGTACCCGAGCAGTACTTC.

The V gene is TRBV7-2, the J gene TRBJ2-5; 10 bases are a match to TRBD2. Trimming at V came to 1 base and at J to 4 bases, leaving 6 bases not matched to a gene. Germline V gene sequence: CDR1 SGHTA, CDR2 FQGNSA. There are 16 residues in the CDR3. In nucleotides, the CDR3 is TGTGCCAGCAGCTTAGAGTTAGCGGGAGGTGGAGAGACCCAGTACTTC. Its translation is CASSLELAGGGETQYF. The whole variable domain, remainder taken from reference TRBV7-2 and TRBJ2-5, is GAGVSQSPSNKVTEKGKDVELRCDPISGHTALYWYRQSLGQGLEFLIYFQGNSAPDKSGLPSDRFSAERTGGSVSTLTIQRTQQEDSAVYLCASSLELAGGGETQYFGPGTRLLVL.

The chain employs TRBV6-2 or TRBV6-3 and TRBJ1-1; D is possibly TRBD1 (5 bases). V lost 0 bases and J lost 11, with 16 bases in between. This CDR3 has 14 amino acids. From germline, CDR1 is MNHEY and CDR2 SVGEGT. The CDR3 sequence is CASSYSNRTPKAFF. CDR3 bases: TGTGCCAGCAGTTACTCGAACAGGACCCCTAAGGCTTTCTTT.

The V and J genes are TRBV27 and TRBJ1-2; D uncertain. Germline values: CDR1 MNHEY, CDR2 SMNVEV (reference sequence). V dropped 10 bases and J dropped 8 bases, with 17 bases sitting between them. The CDR3 totals 12 residues. The CDR3, as DNA: TGTGCCACCCGACTCCAACGAGGGGGCTACACCTTC. Translated: CATRLQRGGYTF.

V is TRBV15 and J is TRBJ2-1; the match to TRBD1 covers 7 bases. The J segment lost 5 bases and the V segment lost 1 base, leaving 8 bases of the junction unmatched. The CDR3 spans 16 residues. The V gene's germline CDR1 is LNHNV and CDR2 YYDKDF (reference sequence). The CDR3 sequence: CATSRVKDRPNNEQFF. CDR3 DNA: TGTGCCACCAGCAGAGTTAAGGACAGGCCGAACAATGAGCAGTTCTTC.

The rearrangement uses TRBV4-1 and TRBJ1-5; no reliable D call. Germline V gene data show CDR1 as MGHRA and CDR2 as YSYEKL. V was clipped by 1 base and J by 6 bases, with 10 bases between them. The CDR3 is made up of 14 amino acids. CDR3 DNA: TGCGCCAGCAGCCAAGGTGACTTCCTTCAGCCCCAGCATTTT. Encoded protein: CASSQGDFLQPQHF.

V is TRBV18 and J is TRBJ1-4; 7 nucleotides match TRBD1. Trimming cost V 3 bases and J 8 bases; bases outside gene matches: 3. The length of the CDR3 is 13 residues. CDR1 is KGHSH, CDR2 LQKENI, per germline. CDR3 bases: TGTGCCAGCTCACCTGGGGACAGAGAAAAACTGTTTTTT. Translation gives CASSPGDREKLFF.

J is TRBJ2-7 and V is TRBV5-1; 12 bases fit TRBD2. The V and J ends lost 4 bases and 2 bases, in that order; junction bases with no gene match: 4. Germline CDR1 is SGHRS and CDR2 is YFSETQ. This CDR3 region has 15 residues. CDR3: CASSIRTSGAYEQYF. DNA for the CDR3: TGCGCCAGCAGCATTAGGACTAGCGGGGCCTACGAGCAGTACTTC.

J is TRBJ2-3 and V is TRBV6-5, with 11 bases matching TRBD2. CDR1 is MNHEY and CDR2 is SVGAGI in the germline V gene. Trimming removed 2 bases from V and 7 bases from J; junction bases left unmatched: 5. The CDR3 totals 15 residues. The CDR3 DNA reads TGTGCCAGCAGTTACGAGACTAGCGGGATTAATACGCAGTATTTT. Translating it yields CASSYETSGINTQYF.

The genes are TRBV27 and TRBJ1-2, with D perhaps TRBD1 (5 bases). Germline CDR1 MNHEY, CDR2 SMNVEV (reference sequence). The CDR3 has 13 residues. V lost 6 bases to trimming and J lost 4 bases, with 12 bases between them. The DNA of the CDR3 is TGTGCCAGCAGGGACAATGATTCCTATGGCTACACCTTC. Translating gives CASRDNDSYGYTF.

The sample holds many counts of this clone. This rearrangement joins TRBV1 to TRBJ1-3. TRBV1 is assigned pseudogene status. CDR3 size: 17 residues. CDR3 nucleotides: TGCACCAGCAGCCAAGTTCCAGGAGGAACAACTGGAAACACCATATATTTT. Translation: CTSSQVPGGTTGNTIYF.

This sequence joins TRBV27 and TRBJ1-1; D not resolved. V was trimmed by 5 bases and J by 9 bases, leaving 13 bases between them. Germline values: CDR1 MNHEY, CDR2 SMNVEV (reference sequence). The CDR3 covers 12 residues. The CDR3 protein is CASSPPGRQAFF. CDR3 nucleotides: TGTGCCAGCAGTCCCCCGGGTCGACAAGCTTTCTTT.

The V and J genes are TRBV27 and TRBJ1-2; 7 bases are a match to TRBD1. Trimming at V came to 5 bases and at J to 4 bases, leaving 10 bases not matched to a gene. The CDR3 length is 15 residues. Germline-derived CDR1 and CDR2 are MNHEY and SMNVEV (reference sequence). CDR3 sequence reads: CASSITGDTFYGYTF. CDR3 in DNA: TGTGCCAGCAGTATTACAGGGGATACCTTCTATGGCTACACCTTC.

The chain couples TRBV7-9 to TRBJ2-1; a weak D match, TRBD2 (5 bases). Germline V gene sequence: CDR1 SEHNR, CDR2 FQNEAQ (reference sequence). V lost 8 bases and J lost 10, with 15 bases in between. The CDR3 spans 12 residues. This chain's CDR3 is CASLSEVVEQFF. The CDR3 DNA reads TGTGCCAGCTTATCGGAGGTCGTGGAGCAGTTCTTC.

This chain connects TRBV6-5 to TRBJ1-5; TRBD1 agrees at 9 bases. CDR1 and CDR2 from the germline V gene are MNHEY and SVGAGI. With 8 bases clipped from V and 3 bases from J, the junction kept 8 bases outside the gene matches. CDR3 length: 15 residues. The CDR3 coding sequence is TGTGCCAGCGTAGCCGGGACAGGGATCAATCAGCCCCAGCATTTT. Its protein product is CASVAGTGINQPQHF.

The rearrangement joins TRBV18 to TRBJ2-3; possibly TRBD1 for D (6 bases). The CDR3 extends over 15 amino acids. Germline CDR1 and CDR2: KGHSH and LQKENI. Trimming shortened V by 3 bases and J by 2 bases, and 12 bases separated the two germline ends. DNA of the CDR3: TGTGCCAGCTCACCCTCGACAGGACCCACAGATACGCAGTATTTT. As protein: CASSPSTGPTDTQYF.

This clone occurred once. This chain links TRBV11-2 with TRBJ2-2; 14 nucleotides match TRBD2. The CDR3 sequence is 16 residues long. The junction had 3 bases not matched to a gene; V was cut back by 3 bases and J by 6 bases. Germline V gene sequence: CDR1 SGHAT, CDR2 FQNNGV. The CDR3 region has the DNA TGTGCCAGCAGCTTCGGACTAGCGGGAGGACCCGGGGAGCTGTTTTTT. This translates into CASSFGLAGGPGELFF.

On this clone itself: Distinct nucleotide sequences in the sample also encode this CDR3. The chain uses TRBV18 and TRBJ2-7; 11 bases align to TRBD1. Germline assignment: CDR1 KGHSH and CDR2 LQKENI. This CDR3 comprises 13 residues. V shed 6 bases, J shed 7 bases, and the junction held 5 bases outside the gene matches. CDR3 nucleotides: TGTGCCAGCTCCCCGGGACAGGGGGATGAGCAGTACTTC. Protein: CASSPGQGDEQYF.

The chain combines TRBV5-1 with TRBJ2-2; a weak D match, TRBD1 (5 bases). V dropped 1 base and J dropped 5 bases, with 12 bases sitting between them. The CDR3 runs 15 residues. In germline, CDR1 is SGHRS, CDR2 YFSETQ. DNA of the CDR3: TGCGCCAGCAGCTTGAATCAGGGTACGACCGGGGAGCTGTTTTTT. The encoded protein is CASSLNQGTTGELFF.

The chain recombines TRBV5-1 with TRBJ2-5; 8 bases align to TRBD1. This CDR3 contains 15 residues. V lost 6 bases to trimming and J lost 4 bases; unmatched junction nucleotides: 11. Germline CDR1 and CDR2: SGHRS and YFSETQ. CDR3 residues: CASTLGQGTTETQYF. CDR3 DNA: TGCGCCAGCACCCTAGGACAGGGTACCACAGAGACCCAGTACTTC.

This sequence joins TRBV7-9 and TRBJ2-1; 9 bases align to TRBD1. This CDR3 is built from 17 residues. Germline V CDR1 and CDR2: SEHNR, FQNEAQ (reference sequence). The ends lost 2 bases at V and 8 bases at J; junction bases unmatched: 13. The chain's CDR3 is CASSLFGTGRRIDEQFF. The CDR3 nucleotides read TGTGCCAGCAGCTTATTTGGGACAGGGAGACGAATCGATGAGCAGTTCTTC.

J is TRBJ2-1 and V is TRBV4-1; tentative D call: TRBD2 (6 bases). Trimming stripped 7 bases from V and 7 bases from J, with 23 bases between. The CDR3 contains 16 residues. CDR1 is MGHRA, CDR2 YSYEKL, per germline. In DNA, the CDR3 is TGCGCCAGCACCCCCAGAGTCGGAGGGAGAGTAAATGAGCAGTTCTTC. Protein: CASTPRVGGRVNEQFF.

The V and J genes are TRBV19 and TRBJ1-5; D unresolved. Trimming shortened V by 1 base and J by 0 bases, and 7 bases separated the two germline ends. Looked up from germline, CDR1 is LNHDA and CDR2 is SQIVND (reference sequence). The CDR3 spans 15 residues. CDR3 in amino acids: CASSIVGDSNQPQHF. The CDR3 DNA reads as TGTGCCAGTAGTATAGTCGGGGATAGCAATCAGCCCCAGCATTTT.